Listed here is a single TCR beta chain. Libraries were prepared by immunoSEQ multiplex PCR; TCRdb keeps only in-frame clonotypes and omits some of them. This table holds 50,000 to 60,000 clones, approximately 77% found once. The data were obtained in a study of T cell clones after liver transplantation. This CDR3 comprises 14 residues. The V gene lost 5 bases and the J gene lost 7 bases, with 14 bases spanning the gap. Germline V gene sequence: CDR1 MNHEY, CDR2 SVGAGI. Thawed unstimulated PBMCs were FACS-sorted by CD3, CD4 and CD8 into two populations. The sample was CD4+ T cells from blood, taken at the 22-month timepoint. The clonotype was recovered from a human patient who received a liver transplant. Some T cells may be supplied by the graft donor. The chain uses TRBV6-5 and TRBJ1-4; D not resolved. In nucleotides, the CDR3 is TGTGCCAGCAGTCCCCGGCCGGGCGGTGAAAAACTGTTTTTT. As protein: CASSPRPGGEKLFF.